One sample yielded the 5 T cell receptor beta chains listed below, sequenced in a study of metastatic and nonmetastatic thyroid tumors (dated by TCRdb to 2018 to 2021). No patient had received any treatment before thyroid surgery. The method was PCR. The data were produced on an Illumina HiSeq 4000. TCRdb reran the public reads through fastp at Q25 and MiXCR, keeping productive beta chains. Recorded for this sample are about 17,000 clones; roughly 27% of them occurred a single time. The ten largest clones take up roughly 24% of the sample. Input material: tumor tissue. The receptor set was obtained from a male donor with papillary thyroid cancer or a benign thyroid nodule (not recorded which). Some clones in this sample may be carry-over from other donors' samples.

The V gene is TRBV6-6, the J gene TRBJ1-5; 7 bases are shared with TRBD1. There are 15 residues in the CDR3. Germline V CDR1 and CDR2: MNHNY, SVGAGI (reference sequence). J lost 3 bases, V lost 2 bases, and 4 bases had no gene match. The CDR3: CASSYTGQPNQPQHF. The CDR3 DNA sequence: TGTGCCAGCAGTTACACGGGACAGCCCAATCAGCCCCAGCATTTT.

This clone was picked up many times. The chain recombines TRBV20-1 with TRBJ2-2, with a weak D call TRBD1 (5 bases). The germline V and J ends were trimmed by 6 bases and 7 bases, with 18 bases remaining between them. The CDR3 loop spans 14 amino acids. Germline assignment: CDR1 DFQATT and CDR2 SNEGSKA (reference sequence). CDR3 sequence: CSARIQGAVGELFF. CDR3 bases: TGCAGTGCGAGGATCCAAGGGGCTGTCGGGGAGCTGTTTTTT.

This clone was seen a handful of times. V is TRBV11-2 and J is TRBJ2-7; a weak D match, TRBD2 (5 bases). The CDR3 loop spans 13 amino acids. CDR1 and CDR2 from the germline V gene are SGHAT and FQNNGV. Trimming stripped 1 base from V and 3 bases from J, with 7 bases between. CDR3 loop: CASSLVGGYEQYF. The CDR3 DNA is TGTGCCAGCAGCTTAGTAGGAGGCTACGAGCAGTACTTC.

The V gene is TRBV5-1, the J gene TRBJ2-1; D gene ambiguous. Per germline, CDR1 SGHRS and CDR2 YFSETQ. CDR3 length equals 16 residues. Trimming took off 2 bases at V and 2 bases at J, with 14 bases between the two ends. This CDR3 reads CASSFERTRAYNEQFF. CDR3 DNA: TGCGCCAGCAGCTTTGAGCGAACGCGAGCCTACAATGAGCAGTTCTTC.

V usage is TRBV12-3 or TRBV12-4 and J usage is TRBJ2-5; no clear D. The V end was cut by 0 bases, the J end by 14 bases, with 16 bases between. The CDR3 consists of 13 residues. CDR3 protein: CASSLALGQPPYF. Written as DNA, the CDR3 is TGTGCCAGCAGTTTAGCGCTTGGCCAGCCCCCCTACTTC.